This TCR beta chain originates from a study of cytomegalovirus exposure and HLA in healthy donors. 13 Jbeta primers and 60 Vbeta primers were used for the PCR. The repertoire was sequenced with immunoSEQ multiplex PCR; TCRdb's copy has only in-frame clones and lacks some. Here the sample spans some 110,000 clones, around 80% being singletons. Overall study results and limits: A later analysis found TCR association rates differed by HLA locus, highest for DRB1 and lowest for HLA-C.

The CDR3 extends over 15 amino acids. With V trimmed by 1 base and J by 0 bases, 2 bases remained unmatched. CDR1 is SGHVS and CDR2 is FQNEAQ in the germline V gene. The table lists this clone with a count of one. What it binds is unknown. The sample consisted of PBMCs. The chain employs TRBV7-8 and TRBJ1-2; 7 bases line up with TRBD1. This clonotype was sampled from a woman in her thirties or forties in good health and CMV-seronegative. This chain's CDR3 is CASSLVQGANYGYTF. The DNA for the CDR3 is TGTGCCAGCAGCTTAGTGCAGGGGGCTAACTATGGCTACACCTTC.